This T cell receptor (beta chain) comes out of a study of blood T cells in healthy people across ages. The CDR3 is 13 residues long. The germline V gene has CDR1 SEHNR and CDR2 FQNEAQ (reference sequence). Trimming stripped 4 bases from V and 5 bases from J, with 10 bases between. Primed by a sample-barcoded 5' primer and a J-beta primer mix, a second PCR proceeded for roughly 7 to 11 cycles. TCRdb re-called the 5' RACE reads through MiXCR, storing one row per CDR3 protein. Here the sample spans about 1,800,000 distinct CDR3 sequences, approximately 30% being singletons. Material: blood. The sequence derives from a woman in her twenties or thirties in good health. This sequence joins TRBV7-9 and TRBJ2-3; D gene unclear. The CDR3 region is CASSSIAGDTQYF. CDR3 in DNA: TGTGCCAGCAGCTCAATAGCTGGAGATACGCAGTATTTT.